This T cell receptor (beta chain) was recorded in a study of blood T cell repertoires in COVID-19. For the study at large: The samples span acute and convalescent COVID-19 from the United States, Italy and Spain. Sources were T cells, B-cell-depleted T cells, or PBMCs; the material itself was cDNA or gDNA.

As originally analysed: Estimates of nucleated cell counts were drawn from the amplification of reference gene primers. Sequenced by immunoSEQ multiplex PCR; TCRdb stores in-frame clones only, minus some. V and J calls and clone size follow that table, whereas D and trimming were derived from the DNA. Here the sample spans roughly 230,000 clones, around 83% being singletons. This clone was counted between two and nine times. Per the germline V gene, CDR1 is MNHEY and CDR2 is SVGAGI. The junction had 3 bases not matched to a gene; V was cut back by 5 bases and J by 8 bases. This CDR3 is built from 14 residues.

Sequencing used peripheral blood. The V call is TRBV6-5, the J call TRBJ1-6; 10 bases line up with TRBD1. The source is a woman aged 50 to 65 with acute or convalescent COVID-19. The CDR3 loop reads CASSPGQGHSPLHF. DNA of the CDR3: TGTGCCAGCAGTCCGGGACAGGGGCATTCACCCCTCCACTTT.